Listed below are T cell receptor beta chains from one sample, sequenced in a study of shared clonotypes between healthy human individuals. Repertoires were generated with immunoSEQ multiplex PCR, while TCRdb's copy carries only in-frame clones and drops some. This sample has about 2.1 million clones, with approximately 92% found just once. The sample comprised naive CD8+ T cells from PBMCs. The receptors here all came from a man aged 18 to 29 in good health. Some clones in this sample may be carry-over from other donors' samples. Each CDR3 is given with its conserved first and last residue. Fields, in order: J gene, D gene, clone size, V gene, CDR3 protein, CDR3 DNA. A D gene is named only where the DNA matches it firmly. Clone size is stated in some rows and not others, as once, few, many or a class when expanded.

J gene: TRBJ2-7
D gene: TRBD2
clone size: -
V gene: TRBV27
CDR3 protein: CASSLSRTSGTYEQYF
CDR3 DNA: TGTGCCAGCAGTTTATCCAGGACTAGCGGGACCTACGAGCAGTACTTC

J gene: TRBJ2-7
D gene: -
clone size: -
V gene: TRBV6-5
CDR3 protein: CASSYRALTGPYEQYF
CDR3 DNA: TGTGCCAGCAGTTACCGAGCCCTAACGGGCCCCTACGAGCAGTACTTC

J gene: TRBJ2-1
D gene: -
clone size: -
V gene: TRBV2
CDR3 protein: CASSEALDKFF
CDR3 DNA: TGTGCCAGCAGTGAGGCCTTGGATAAGTTCTTC

J gene: TRBJ2-3
D gene: -
clone size: -
V gene: TRBV6-1
CDR3 protein: CASSELASTSTDTQYF
CDR3 DNA: TGTGCCAGCAGTGAACTGGCCAGCACGAGCACAGATACGCAGTATTTT

J gene: TRBJ1-3
D gene: TRBD1
clone size: -
V gene: TRBV4-1
CDR3 protein: CASSQVFAGQGAGNTIYF
CDR3 DNA: TGCGCCAGCAGCCAAGTTTTTGCGGGACAGGGGGCAGGAAACACCATATATTTT

J gene: TRBJ2-7
D gene: TRBD1
clone size: -
V gene: TRBV4-3
CDR3 protein: CASSRGTGAYEQYF
CDR3 DNA: TGCGCCAGCAGCCGGGGGACAGGGGCCTACGAGCAGTACTTC

J gene: TRBJ1-1
D gene: TRBD1
clone size: -
V gene: TRBV7-9
CDR3 protein: CASSAPGGNTEAFF
CDR3 DNA: TGTGCCAGCAGCGCCCCAGGGGGCAACACTGAAGCTTTCTTT

J gene: TRBJ1-3
D gene: -
clone size: -
V gene: TRBV10-3
CDR3 protein: CAIVAPGPAHRSGNTIYF
CDR3 DNA: TGTGCCATCGTGGCGCCGGGCCCTGCCCACCGCTCTGGAAACACCATATATTTT

J gene: TRBJ2-1
D gene: -
clone size: -
V gene: TRBV4-1
CDR3 protein: CASKLESVSYGLTPQGHEQFF
CDR3 DNA: TGCGCCAGCAAATTAGAGTCAGTGTCCTACGGGCTGACTCCTCAGGGGCATGAGCAGTTCTTC

J gene: TRBJ2-7
D gene: -
clone size: -
V gene: TRBV21-1
CDR3 protein: CASSWLAGAYEQYF
CDR3 DNA: TGTGCCAGCAGCTGGCTAGCGGGAGCCTACGAGCAGTACTTC

J gene: TRBJ2-3
D gene: -
clone size: -
V gene: TRBV11-2
CDR3 protein: CASSLVWGTSTDTQYF
CDR3 DNA: TGTGCCAGCAGCTTAGTATGGGGAACTAGCACAGATACGCAGTATTTT

J gene: TRBJ2-1
D gene: TRBD2
clone size: -
V gene: TRBV13
CDR3 protein: CASSPSGRVDNEQFF
CDR3 DNA: TGTGCCAGCAGCCCTAGCGGGAGGGTGGACAATGAGCAGTTCTTC

J gene: TRBJ1-1
D gene: -
clone size: -
V gene: TRBV27
CDR3 protein: CASSFNMQVAFF
CDR3 DNA: TGTGCCAGCAGTTTTAACATGCAGGTAGCTTTCTTT

J gene: TRBJ1-2
D gene: -
clone size: -
V gene: TRBV10-3
CDR3 protein: CAISESKTGAFNYGYTF
CDR3 DNA: TGTGCCATCAGTGAGTCGAAAACAGGCGCCTTTAACTATGGCTACACCTTC

J gene: TRBJ2-1
D gene: -
clone size: -
V gene: TRBV4-3
CDR3 protein: CASSQEWDGLNEQFF
CDR3 DNA: TGCGCCAGCAGCCAAGAATGGGATGGGTTAAATGAGCAGTTCTTC

J gene: TRBJ2-1
D gene: TRBD2
clone size: -
V gene: TRBV19
CDR3 protein: CAASGQTYNEQFF
CDR3 DNA: TGTGCCGCTAGCGGCCAGACTTACAATGAGCAGTTCTTC

J gene: TRBJ1-2
D gene: -
clone size: -
V gene: TRBV11-2
CDR3 protein: CASSLALSYTF
CDR3 DNA: TGTGCCAGCAGCTTAGCCCTAAGCTACACCTTC

J gene: TRBJ2-1
D gene: -
clone size: -
V gene: TRBV28
CDR3 protein: CASTIFPHRYNEQFF
CDR3 DNA: TGTGCCAGCACCATTTTTCCCCACCGGTACAATGAGCAGTTCTTC

J gene: TRBJ1-5
D gene: -
clone size: once
V gene: TRBV4-1
CDR3 protein: CASSQFWGLNSNQPQHF
CDR3 DNA: TGCGCCAGCAGCCAATTTTGGGGGTTAAATAGCAATCAGCCCCAGCATTTT

J gene: TRBJ2-7
D gene: TRBD2
clone size: -
V gene: TRBV30
CDR3 protein: CAWQLARYEQYF
CDR3 DNA: TGTGCCTGGCAACTAGCGCGGTACGAGCAGTACTTC

J gene: TRBJ2-2
D gene: -
clone size: few
V gene: TRBV7-9
CDR3 protein: CASRLGVAGELFF
CDR3 DNA: TGTGCCAGCAGGTTAGGGGTGGCCGGGGAGCTGTTTTTT

J gene: TRBJ2-3
D gene: -
clone size: -
V gene: TRBV7-6
CDR3 protein: CASSFFSATGSTDTQYF
CDR3 DNA: TGTGCCAGCAGCTTTTTCTCGGCGACAGGTAGCACAGATACGCAGTATTTT

J gene: TRBJ1-2
D gene: -
clone size: -
V gene: TRBV28
CDR3 protein: CASSLSDSYGYTF
CDR3 DNA: TGTGCCAGCAGTCTAAGCGACAGCTATGGCTACACCTTC

J gene: TRBJ2-1
D gene: TRBD2
clone size: -
V gene: TRBV7-9
CDR3 protein: CASSLSGEGYNEQFF
CDR3 DNA: TGTGCCAGCAGCTTGAGCGGGGAAGGTTACAATGAGCAGTTCTTC

J gene: TRBJ2-3
D gene: -
clone size: -
V gene: TRBV27
CDR3 protein: CASMGTPSWGLDTQYF
CDR3 DNA: TGTGCCAGCATGGGGACCCCCTCCTGGGGGTTAGATACGCAGTATTTT

J gene: TRBJ2-1
D gene: TRBD2
clone size: -
V gene: TRBV30
CDR3 protein: CAWKEREGSYNEQFF
CDR3 DNA: TGTGCCTGGAAAGAGCGGGAGGGCTCCTACAATGAGCAGTTCTTC

J gene: TRBJ2-7
D gene: TRBD2
clone size: -
V gene: TRBV19
CDR3 protein: CASSMRLAGAYEQYF
CDR3 DNA: TGTGCCAGTAGTATGCGACTAGCGGGAGCCTACGAGCAGTACTTC

J gene: TRBJ2-7
D gene: TRBD2
clone size: once
V gene: TRBV27
CDR3 protein: CASRGGTTSGHEQYF
CDR3 DNA: TGTGCCAGCAGGGGGGGGACGACTAGCGGGCACGAGCAGTACTTC

J gene: TRBJ2-7
D gene: -
clone size: -
V gene: TRBV5-4
CDR3 protein: CASSSEYEQYF
CDR3 DNA: TGTGCCAGCAGCTCGGAGTACGAGCAGTACTTC

J gene: TRBJ2-1
D gene: TRBD1
clone size: once
V gene: TRBV9
CDR3 protein: CASSPGGSGLYNEQFF
CDR3 DNA: TGTGCCAGCAGCCCAGGGGGCTCAGGACTCTACAATGAGCAGTTCTTC

J gene: TRBJ1-1
D gene: TRBD1
clone size: few
V gene: TRBV29-1
CDR3 protein: CSVPGQGASAFF
CDR3 DNA: TGCAGCGTACCCGGACAGGGGGCATCAGCTTTCTTT

J gene: TRBJ2-7
D gene: TRBD1
clone size: few
V gene: TRBV15
CDR3 protein: CATSRGQGPYEQYF
CDR3 DNA: TGTGCCACCAGCAGAGGACAGGGGCCGTACGAGCAGTACTTC

J gene: TRBJ2-7
D gene: -
clone size: -
V gene: TRBV5-1
CDR3 protein: CASSLGYSHGSYEQYF
CDR3 DNA: TGCGCCAGCAGCTTGGGGTATAGTCACGGCTCCTACGAGCAGTACTTC

J gene: TRBJ1-4
D gene: -
clone size: -
V gene: TRBV5-6
CDR3 protein: CASSHHSGGLVEKLFF
CDR3 DNA: TGTGCCAGCAGCCATCACTCGGGGGGCTTAGTAGAAAAACTGTTTTTT

J gene: TRBJ2-3
D gene: -
clone size: once
V gene: TRBV7-2
CDR3 protein: CASSYPVRVRDTQYF
CDR3 DNA: TGTGCCAGCAGCTATCCGGTACGGGTTAGAGATACGCAGTATTTT

J gene: TRBJ2-2
D gene: -
clone size: once
V gene: TRBV5-6
CDR3 protein: CASSSKIRVTGELFF
CDR3 DNA: TGTGCCAGCAGCTCAAAAATCAGGGTTACCGGGGAGCTGTTTTTT

J gene: TRBJ2-3
D gene: -
clone size: -
V gene: TRBV29-1
CDR3 protein: CSVAEFTTDTQYF
CDR3 DNA: TGCAGCGTTGCGGAGTTCACTACAGATACGCAGTATTTT

J gene: TRBJ1-2
D gene: -
clone size: -
V gene: TRBV27
CDR3 protein: CASSARTAPSYGYTF
CDR3 DNA: TGTGCCAGCAGTGCCCGGACTGCCCCCAGCTATGGCTACACCTTC

J gene: TRBJ2-3
D gene: -
clone size: once
V gene: TRBV11-2
CDR3 protein: CASSTREGASGTDTQYF
CDR3 DNA: TGTGCCAGCAGCACGAGGGAAGGGGCTAGCGGCACAGATACGCAGTATTTT

J gene: TRBJ2-1
D gene: TRBD2
clone size: -
V gene: TRBV6-5
CDR3 protein: CASSPTSGIYNEQFF
CDR3 DNA: TGTGCCAGCAGCCCAACTAGCGGGATCTACAATGAGCAGTTCTTC

J gene: TRBJ2-2
D gene: TRBD1
clone size: -
V gene: TRBV10-3
CDR3 protein: CAIRGTGENTGELFF
CDR3 DNA: TGTGCCATCAGGGGCACAGGGGAGAACACCGGGGAGCTGTTTTTT

J gene: TRBJ2-1
D gene: -
clone size: -
V gene: TRBV9
CDR3 protein: CASSSGVAYNEQFF
CDR3 DNA: TGTGCCAGCAGTTCTGGTGTGGCCTACAATGAGCAGTTCTTC

J gene: TRBJ2-1
D gene: TRBD2
clone size: -
V gene: TRBV7-9
CDR3 protein: CASSLSAGAPDEQFF
CDR3 DNA: TGTGCCAGCAGCTTATCGGCGGGAGCTCCGGATGAGCAGTTCTTC

J gene: TRBJ1-3
D gene: -
clone size: -
V gene: TRBV5-1
CDR3 protein: CASSKARNSGNTIYF
CDR3 DNA: TGCGCCAGCAGCAAAGCAAGGAACTCTGGAAACACCATATATTTT

J gene: TRBJ2-3
D gene: TRBD1
clone size: -
V gene: TRBV9
CDR3 protein: CASTEGASTDTQYF
CDR3 DNA: TGTGCCAGCACCGAGGGGGCTAGCACAGATACGCAGTATTTT

J gene: TRBJ1-5
D gene: -
clone size: -
V gene: TRBV7-8
CDR3 protein: CASSLASRDYYSNQPQHF
CDR3 DNA: TGTGCCAGCAGCTTAGCGTCCAGGGACTACTATAGCAATCAGCCCCAGCATTTT

J gene: TRBJ2-1
D gene: TRBD1
clone size: -
V gene: TRBV11-2
CDR3 protein: CASSWGTGLFYNEQFF
CDR3 DNA: TGTGCCAGCAGCTGGGGGACAGGACTCTTCTACAATGAGCAGTTCTTC

J gene: TRBJ1-2
D gene: TRBD1
clone size: -
V gene: TRBV4-3
CDR3 protein: CASSQRDRVPLGYTF
CDR3 DNA: TGCGCCAGCAGCCAACGGGACAGGGTCCCTCTTGGCTACACCTTC

J gene: TRBJ1-5
D gene: -
clone size: -
V gene: TRBV2
CDR3 protein: CASSGSGVSNQPQHF
CDR3 DNA: TGTGCCAGCAGTGGGTCCGGGGTTAGCAATCAGCCCCAGCATTTT

J gene: TRBJ2-7
D gene: -
clone size: -
V gene: TRBV11-1
CDR3 protein: CASSLRDATSYEQYF
CDR3 DNA: TGTGCCAGCAGCCTCCGGGACGCAACCTCCTACGAGCAGTACTTC

J gene: TRBJ2-7
D gene: -
clone size: -
V gene: TRBV7-9
CDR3 protein: CASSLASVEDGRVSYEQYF
CDR3 DNA: TGTGCCAGCAGCTTAGCTTCGGTCGAGGATGGTCGGGTTTCCTACGAGCAGTACTTC

J gene: TRBJ1-6
D gene: -
clone size: -
V gene: TRBV4-2
CDR3 protein: CASSQEVDSPLHF
CDR3 DNA: TGTGCCAGCAGCCAAGAGGTGGATTCACCCCTCCACTTT

J gene: TRBJ1-1
D gene: TRBD1
clone size: -
V gene: TRBV6-5
CDR3 protein: CASSFGQGARTEAFF
CDR3 DNA: TGTGCCAGCAGTTTCGGACAGGGGGCGAGGACTGAAGCTTTCTTT

J gene: TRBJ2-7
D gene: -
clone size: -
V gene: TRBV7-2
CDR3 protein: CASSFTPPGLGSSYEQYF
CDR3 DNA: TGTGCCAGCAGCTTTACACCTCCGGGACTTGGGAGCTCCTACGAGCAGTACTTC

J gene: TRBJ2-7
D gene: -
clone size: -
V gene: TRBV5-1
CDR3 protein: CASSPKSDREQYF
CDR3 DNA: TGCGCCAGCAGCCCAAAGAGCGACCGCGAGCAGTACTTC